Shown below are 10 T cell receptor beta chains from a single sample sequenced in a study of T cells in women clearing cervical HPV infection. Data came from immunoSEQ multiplex PCR; TCRdb stores just in-frame clones and leaves some out. Reported are 20,000 or so clones; the ten largest clones contain over 5%. The sample taken for sequencing was blood buffy coat. The receptors originated from a woman between 18 and 70 years old with a cervical HPV16 infection that either progressed to CIN3+ or cleared (not recorded which).

Regarding this clone: The CDR3 end lies 3 residues beyond the end of the read and is filled in from the germline J gene. The chain couples TRBV12-3 or TRBV12-4 to TRBJ2-3, with TRBD2 matching 7 bases. V dropped 10 bases and J dropped 2; count of bases not matched to a gene: 9. CDR3 length: 14 amino acids. CDR3 DNA, as far as it was read: TGTGCCACCTCGGAGCGGGACGACACAGATACG. Residues: CATSERDDTDT. In full, the CDR3 reads CATSERDDTDTQYF.

About this clone: The read finishes 3 residues shy of the CDR3 end, and the germline J gene is used to complete it. The V and J genes are TRBV19 and TRBJ2-1; perhaps TRBD2 as D (6 bases). The germline gives CDR1 LNHDA, CDR2 SQIVND (reference sequence). The CDR3 covers 12 residues. V lost 3 bases and J 9 bases, leaving 9 bases between the germline ends. The DNA read from the CDR3 is TGTGCCAGTAGTATCTGGCGGGGTGAG. This codes for CASSIWRGE. The CDR3 reads in full as CASSIWRGEQFF.

With regard to this clone: The read halts 3 residues ahead of the CDR3 end, with the missing end drawn from the germline J gene. V and J are TRBV6-1 and TRBJ2-1, with D maybe TRBD1 (5 bases). This CDR3 contains 13 residues. V dropped 1 base and J dropped 4 bases, with 5 bases sitting between them. Per the germline V gene, CDR1 is MNHNS and CDR2 is SASEGT. The CDR3 loop is CASSEGQYNEQFF. The CDR3 DNA, read in part, is TGTGCCAGCAGTGAAGGACAGTACAATGAG.

Notes on this clone: The CDR3 end is not reached by the read, which stops 3 residues before it; the germline J gene fills it in. This chain connects TRBV18 to TRBJ1-1, with D maybe TRBD1 (6 bases). CDR1 and CDR2 (germline): KGHSH, LQKENI. This CDR3 is built from 15 residues. The CDR3 is CASSPTGDTDYEAFF. The part of the CDR3 DNA that was read is TGTGCCAGCTCACCGACCGGGGACACAGACTACGAG.

As regards this clone: The read gets to within 3 residues of the CDR3 end, and the germline J gene fills in the rest. The chain couples TRBV30 to TRBJ2-7; 9 bases are shared with TRBD1. Germline V gives CDR1 GTSNPN, CDR2 SVGIG (reference sequence). V trimming: 0 bases; J trimming: 2 bases; junction bases outside the gene matches: 5. The CDR3 is 15 residues long. CDR3 DNA, as far as it was read: TGTGCCTGGAGTGTCGGACAGGGGTCCCCCTACGAG. Translated: CAWSVGQGSPYE. The whole CDR3 protein is CAWSVGQGSPYEQYF.

Concerning this clone itself: The read falls 3 residues short of the CDR3 end, and the missing part is taken from the germline J gene. V gene TRBV6-1 combines with J gene TRBJ2-3, with 12 nucleotides matching TRBD2. Germline values: CDR1 MNHNS, CDR2 SASEGT. This CDR3 has 16 residues. The CDR3 region is CASSEETSGSQETQYF. The sequenced CDR3 bases are TGTGCCAGCAGTGAGGAGACTAGCGGGAGCCAAGAGACG.

The CDR3 bases that were read are TGCGCCAGCACCCCCGGACAGCTCACCGGGGAG. It translates to CASTPGQLTGE. The entire CDR3 reads CASTPGQLTGELFF. This chain uses TRBV5-1 with TRBJ2-2; tentatively, D is TRBD1 (6 bases). Sequencing ends 3 residues short of the CDR3 end; the germline J gene provides the rest. Trimming cost V 6 bases and J 4 bases, with 13 bases left between them. CDR3 size: 14 residues. Germline assignment: CDR1 SGHRS and CDR2 YFSETQ.

As for this clone: A junction end diverges from the germline sequence, so it may reflect a read error. The read finishes 3 residues shy of the CDR3 end, and the germline J gene is used to complete it. V usage is TRBV4-2 and J usage is TRBJ2-7; 9 nucleotides agree with TRBD1. Germline CDR1 reads LGHNA; CDR2 reads YNFKEQ. The CDR3 contains 14 residues. CDR3 DNA, as far as it was read: TGCGCCAGCAGCCGAGTAGGACAGGGGTACGAG. Amino acids: CASSRVGQGYE. The whole CDR3 protein is CASSRVGQGYEQYF.

Worth noting for this clone: Sequencing ends 3 residues short of the CDR3 end; the germline J gene provides the rest. The chain links TRBV6-2 or TRBV6-3 to TRBJ2-7, with 10 bases identical to TRBD1. Germline CDR1 is MNHEY and CDR2 is SVGEGT. The CDR3 runs to 17 residues. Losses at the gene ends were 5 bases for V and 2 bases for J; bases not matched to a gene: 12. CDR3 sequence: CASSSGTGVLRAYEQYF. The CDR3 bases that were read are TGTGCCAGCAGTAGCGGGACAGGGGTTTTGAGAGCCTACGAG.

A note on this clone: The DNA ends 3 residues before the CDR3 does, and the rest of the CDR3 is filled in from the germline J gene. The chain recombines TRBV4-2 with TRBJ2-5; no clear D. Per germline, CDR1 LGHNA and CDR2 YNFKEQ. CDR3 length: 12 amino acids. The sequenced part of the CDR3 DNA is TGTGCCAGCAGCCCCACCCCAGATACC. Translated, it gives CASSPTPDT. The full-length CDR3 reads as CASSPTPDTQYF.